Below, one T cell receptor beta chain is given with its context. Which antigen it targets is not known. There are no base qualities to consult, and no much larger clone falls within one base. The data were taken from a study of OX40 agonist ivuxolimab in advanced cancers. A note on the overall study: Ivuxolimab, which targeted the costimulatory receptor OX40 (CD134), was an agonistic, fully human IgG2 monoclonal antibody. Intravenous ivuxolimab was administered to patients every 2 weeks at six dose levels: 0.01, 0.1, 0.3, 1.5, 3 and 10 mg/kg. Of the roughly 54 dose-escalation patients, hepatocellular carcinoma was present in approximately 20, melanoma in roughly 15, renal cell carcinoma in 9 and head and neck cancer in 9. A male proportion of around 83% and a mean age of approximately 60 years, ranging from 23 to 79, were recorded for the dose-escalation cohort. Prior anti-PD-1, anti-PD-L1 or anti-CTLA-4 therapy was permitted, and less than 45% of dose-escalation patients had received checkpoint inhibitors. Partial responses were achieved by three dose-escalation patients, of whom one had hepatocellular carcinoma and two had cutaneous melanoma. Peripheral TCRbeta sequencing was intended to test whether TCR sequence diversity was altered and clonal T-cell expansion was caused by ivuxolimab. The paper covers the monotherapy dose-escalation part of the phase I ivuxolimab trial, which included N of about 56 patients.

General conclusions and limits of the study: In the 0.1-3.0 mg/kg groups, partial responders were among the patients with the lowest normalized peripheral clonal expansion, particularly in CD8+ T cells. Low levels of normalized T-cell clonal expansion were also seen in some patients who did not respond. Which antigens the clonally expanded peripheral T cells were specific for was not determined. After ivuxolimab, expanded clones were on average more numerous among CD8+ T cells than among CD4+ T cells. At doses from 0.1 to 3.0 mg/kg, clonal expansion was seen in both CD4+ and CD8+ blood T cells between baseline and week 6.

Patients with a history of autoimmune disease or receiving systemic immunosuppression were excluded from the trial. Peripheral blood for TCR sequencing was drawn from every dose cohort at baseline, at cycle 4 day 1 and at cycle 7 day 1. Samples came from an open-label, multicenter, first-in-human phase I dose-escalation trial of ivuxolimab. The trial enrolled adults with locally advanced or metastatic head and neck squamous cell, hepatocellular, melanoma or renal cell carcinoma. Before TCR sequencing, CD4+ T cells and CD8+ T cells from peripheral blood were sorted into separate populations. For sequencing of the TCRbeta CDR3 region, genomic DNA was extracted from the sorted cells. The immunoSEQ Assay was used to sequence the TCRbeta CDR3 regions. Not all clones reach the TCRdb copy of this immuneACCESS table, which keeps in-frame sequences only. Checked studies attribute under half of the gap to unresolved V genes and leave the rest unexplained. Here the sample has 15,000 to 16,000 clones; about 81% occur a single time. The ten largest clones capture around two fifths of the sample.

The germline V gene gives CDR1 as SGHRS and CDR2 as YFSETQ. After removal of 4 bases from V and 0 bases from J, the junction retains 3 bases not matched to a gene. The CDR3 holds 15 amino acids from the cysteine to the phenylalanine. Only the CDR3 region is kept as DNA, spanning 45 bases read in frame from base 1. The sequencing used CD4+ or CD8+ T cells sorted from blood, collected in a trial of the OX40 agonist ivuxolimab. The sequence derives from an adult with an advanced solid tumor such as melanoma, head and neck, liver or kidney cancer. The chain was built from TRBV5-1 and TRBJ1-4; the central 7 bases match TRBD1. The DNA is as follows: TGCGCCAGCAGCGCCGGGACAGCAACTAATGAAAAACTGTTTTTT. Translated, this is CASSAGTATNEKLFF.